These T cell receptor beta chains were read from a single sample in a study of blood T cell repertoires in COVID-19. Only in-frame clones appear in the TCRdb table, and some are missing; sequencing was by immunoSEQ multiplex PCR. The sample lists 65,000 to 85,000 clones; around 79% were seen once. The sample consisted of peripheral blood. Receptors originate from a man between 45 and 60 years old with active or convalescent COVID-19. Each CDR3 is given with its conserved first and last residue. The D gene is left open where the match is weak. Not all rows give a size; the values are once, few, many and, for expanded clones, a class.

j_call v_call clone_size d_call cdr3_aa cdr3_nt
TRBJ1-4 TRBV25-1 . TRBD1 CASSEDRASPNEKLFF TGTGCCAGCAGCGAAGACAGGGCCTCACCTAATGAAAAACTGTTTTTT
TRBJ2-7 TRBV11-3 . . CASSPTPFYEQYF TGTGCCAGCAGCCCCACACCCTTCTACGAGCAGTACTTC
TRBJ2-3 TRBV11-2 few . CASSIGQRTDTQYF TGTGCCAGCAGCATCGGACAGCGCACAGATACGCAGTATTTT
TRBJ1-1 TRBV4-3 few TRBD1 CASSQDGSRGTEAFF TGCGCCAGCAGCCAAGATGGGAGCAGGGGGACTGAAGCTTTCTTT
TRBJ2-5 TRBV5-4 . TRBD2 CASSSGLAGGYSQETQYF TGTGCCAGCAGCTCCGGACTAGCGGGGGGCTATTCCCAAGAGACCCAGTACTTC
TRBJ2-3 TRBV27 . TRBD2 CASSLSWERGGSSTDTQYF TGTGCCAGCAGTTTATCGTGGGAGCGGGGGGGCTCTTCCACAGATACGCAGTATTTT
TRBJ2-5 TRBV7-2 . TRBD2 CASSRSGGASETQYF TGTGCCAGCAGCCGTAGCGGGGGGGCATCAGAGACCCAGTACTTC
TRBJ2-4 TRBV6-4 once . CASRQPTADRPGAKNIQYF TGTGCCAGCAGACAACCCACCGCCGACAGACCAGGGGCCAAAAACATTCAGTACTTC
TRBJ1-2 TRBV29-1 . . CSVVGDGYTF TGCAGCGTTGTAGGGGATGGCTACACCTTC
TRBJ2-3 TRBV7-6 once TRBD1 CASITTQGVADTQYF TGTGCCAGCATCACGACCCAGGGGGTTGCAGATACGCAGTATTTT
TRBJ1-5 TRBV7-2 . . CASSLVAEGNQPQHF TGTGCCAGCAGCTTAGTGGCGGAGGGCAATCAGCCCCAGCATTTT
TRBJ1-2 TRBV29-1 few . CSVEVGGSGGGYTF TGCAGCGTTGAAGTGGGAGGATCAGGTGGTGGCTACACCTTC
TRBJ1-2 TRBV7-2 . TRBD1 CASSLAVGTAYGYTF TGTGCCAGCAGCTTAGCGGTCGGGACAGCCTATGGCTACACCTTC
TRBJ2-7 TRBV7-2 . . CASSLVQLAAYEQYF TGTGCCAGCAGCTTAGTGCAACTAGCAGCCTACGAGCAGTACTTC
TRBJ2-3 TRBV7-3 . TRBD1 CASSPRDSRTDTQYF TGTGCCAGCAGCCCCCGGGACAGCCGCACAGATACGCAGTATTTT
TRBJ2-3 TRBV5-5 . TRBD1 CASSPGEWDSYTDTQYF TGTGCCAGCAGCCCTGGTGAGTGGGACAGCTACACAGATACGCAGTATTTT
TRBJ1-1 TRBV7-8 . . CASSFTGGNTEAFF TGTGCCAGCAGCTTTACGGGGGGAAACACTGAAGCTTTCTTT
TRBJ2-1 TRBV19 . . CASSRWNEQFF TGTGCCAGTAGTCGGTGGAATGAGCAGTTCTTC
TRBJ2-7 TRBV5-1 . . CASSSSGYLYEQYF TGCGCCAGCAGCTCTTCAGGGTACCTCTACGAGCAGTACTTC
TRBJ2-3 TRBV20-1 . . CSASPQSDTQYF TGCAGTGCTAGTCCCCAGTCAGATACGCAGTATTTT